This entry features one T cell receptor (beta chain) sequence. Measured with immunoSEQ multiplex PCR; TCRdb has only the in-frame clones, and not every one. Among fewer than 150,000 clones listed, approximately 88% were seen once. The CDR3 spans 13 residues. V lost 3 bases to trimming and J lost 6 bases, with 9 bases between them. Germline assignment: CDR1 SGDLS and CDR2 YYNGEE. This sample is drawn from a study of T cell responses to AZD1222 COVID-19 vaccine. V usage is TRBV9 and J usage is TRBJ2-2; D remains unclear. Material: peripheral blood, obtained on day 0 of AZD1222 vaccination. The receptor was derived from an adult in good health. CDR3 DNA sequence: TGTGCCAGCAGCGGGGTTTGGGCCGGGGAGCTGTTTTTT. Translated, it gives CASSGVWAGELFF.